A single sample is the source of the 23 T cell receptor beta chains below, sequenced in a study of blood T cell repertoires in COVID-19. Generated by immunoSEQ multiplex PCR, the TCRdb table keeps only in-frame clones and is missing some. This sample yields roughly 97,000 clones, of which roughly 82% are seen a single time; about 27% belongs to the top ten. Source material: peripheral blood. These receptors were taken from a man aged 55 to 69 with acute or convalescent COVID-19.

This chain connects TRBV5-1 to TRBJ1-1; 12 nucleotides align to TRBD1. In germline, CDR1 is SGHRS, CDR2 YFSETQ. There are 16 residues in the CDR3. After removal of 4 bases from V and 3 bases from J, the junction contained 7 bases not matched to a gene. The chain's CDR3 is CASSRDGTGGYTEAFF. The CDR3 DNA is TGCGCCAGCAGCCGAGATGGGACAGGGGGCTACACTGAAGCTTTCTTT.

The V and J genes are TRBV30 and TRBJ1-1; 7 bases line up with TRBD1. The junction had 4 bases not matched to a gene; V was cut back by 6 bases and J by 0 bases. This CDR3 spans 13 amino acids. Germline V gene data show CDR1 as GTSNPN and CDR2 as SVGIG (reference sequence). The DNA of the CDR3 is TGTGCCTGCGAGACAGGGATGAACACTGAAGCTTTCTTT. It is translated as CACETGMNTEAFF.

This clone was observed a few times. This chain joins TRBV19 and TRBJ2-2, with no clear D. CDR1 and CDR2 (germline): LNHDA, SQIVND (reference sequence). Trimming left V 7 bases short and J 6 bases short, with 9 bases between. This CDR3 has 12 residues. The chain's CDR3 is CASIGESGELFF. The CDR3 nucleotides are TGTGCCAGTATCGGAGAATCCGGGGAGCTGTTTTTT.

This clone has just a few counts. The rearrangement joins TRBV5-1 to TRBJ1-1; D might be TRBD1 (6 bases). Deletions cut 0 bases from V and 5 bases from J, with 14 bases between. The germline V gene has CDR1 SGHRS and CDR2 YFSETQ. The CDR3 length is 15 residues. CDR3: CASSLEGTKGTEAFF. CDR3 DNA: TGCGCCAGCAGCTTGGAAGGGACAAAGGGGACTGAAGCTTTCTTT. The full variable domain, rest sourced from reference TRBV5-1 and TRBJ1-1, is KAGVTQTPRYLIKTRGQQVTLSCSPISGHRSVSWYQQTPGQGLQFLFEYFSETQRNKGNFPGRFSGRQFSNSRSEMNVSTLELGDSALYLCASSLEGTKGTEAFFGQGTRLTVV.

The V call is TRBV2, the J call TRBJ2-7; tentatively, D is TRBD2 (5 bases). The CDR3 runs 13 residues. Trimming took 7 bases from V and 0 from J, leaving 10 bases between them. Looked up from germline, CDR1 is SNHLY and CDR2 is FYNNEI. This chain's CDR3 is CASTTGFSYEQYF. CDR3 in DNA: TGTGCCAGCACTACGGGGTTCTCCTACGAGCAGTACTTC.

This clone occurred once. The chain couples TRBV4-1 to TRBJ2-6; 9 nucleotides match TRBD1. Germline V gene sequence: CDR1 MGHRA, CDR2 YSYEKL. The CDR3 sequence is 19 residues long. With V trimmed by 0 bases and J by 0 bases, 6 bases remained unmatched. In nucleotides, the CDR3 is TGCGCCAGCAGCCAAGAGAGGGGGACAGGGACCTCTGGGGCCAACGTCCTGACTTTC. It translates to CASSQERGTGTSGANVLTF.

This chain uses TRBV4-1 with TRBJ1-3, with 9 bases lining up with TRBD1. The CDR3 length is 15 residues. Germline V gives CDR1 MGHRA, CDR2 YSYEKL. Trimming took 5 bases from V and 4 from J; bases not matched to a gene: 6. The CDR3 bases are TGCGCCAGCAGCACCCGGGACAGGGAGGGAAACACCATATATTTT. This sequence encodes CASSTRDREGNTIYF.

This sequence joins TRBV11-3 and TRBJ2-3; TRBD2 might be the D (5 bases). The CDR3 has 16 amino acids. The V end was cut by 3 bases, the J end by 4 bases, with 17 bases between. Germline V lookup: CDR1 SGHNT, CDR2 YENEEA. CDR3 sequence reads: CASSFSRASSADTQYF. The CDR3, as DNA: TGTGCCAGCAGCTTCTCTCGGGCTAGCTCAGCAGATACGCAGTATTTT.

This chain's CDR3 is CASSPIRGSGAHEKLFF. The CDR3 coding sequence is TGTGCCAGCAGTCCCATCCGTGGGTCAGGGGCGCATGAAAAACTGTTTTTT. The chain links TRBV25-1 to TRBJ1-4; D is perhaps TRBD1 (6 bases). This CDR3 has 17 residues. V was shortened by 5 bases and J by 6 bases, with 22 bases between the two germline ends. Germline-derived CDR1 and CDR2 are MGHDK and SYGVNS.

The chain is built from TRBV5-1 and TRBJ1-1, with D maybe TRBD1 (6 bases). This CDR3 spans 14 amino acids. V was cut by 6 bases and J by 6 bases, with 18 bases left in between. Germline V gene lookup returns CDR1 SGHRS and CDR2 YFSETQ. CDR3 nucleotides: TGCGCCAGCACCTCACAGGGTTCTATCGCTGAAGCTTTCTTT. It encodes CASTSQGSIAEAFF.

The CDR3 nucleotides read TGTGCCAGCAGTCCCTCCGGGACAGGGGGCGCAGGGTACGAGCAGTACTTC. Protein product: CASSPSGTGGAGYEQYF. This chain connects TRBV28 to TRBJ2-7; TRBD1 agrees at 12 bases. The CDR3 loop spans 17 amino acids. The V and J ends lost 5 bases and 4 bases, in that order; junction bases with no gene match: 12. CDR1 and CDR2 (germline): MDHEN, SYDVKM.

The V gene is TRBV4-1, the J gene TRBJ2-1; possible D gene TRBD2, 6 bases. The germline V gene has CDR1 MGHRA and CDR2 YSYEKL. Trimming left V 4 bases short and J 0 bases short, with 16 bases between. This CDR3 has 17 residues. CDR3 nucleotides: TGCGCCAGCAGCCGGGCGCCTAGCGCCAGCTCCTACAATGAGCAGTTCTTC. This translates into CASSRAPSASSYNEQFF.

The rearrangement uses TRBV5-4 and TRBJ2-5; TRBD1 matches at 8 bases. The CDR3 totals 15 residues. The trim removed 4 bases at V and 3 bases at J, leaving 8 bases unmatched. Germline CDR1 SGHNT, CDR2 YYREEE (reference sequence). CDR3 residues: CASSGQGRAEETQYF. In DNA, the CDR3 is TGTGCCAGCAGCGGACAGGGTAGGGCGGAAGAGACCCAGTACTTC.

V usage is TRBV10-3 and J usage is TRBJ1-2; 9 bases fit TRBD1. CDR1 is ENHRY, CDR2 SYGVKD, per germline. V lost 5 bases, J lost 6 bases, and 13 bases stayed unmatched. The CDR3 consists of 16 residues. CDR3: CAISPGRDRAEHGYTF. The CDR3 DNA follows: TGTGCCATCAGTCCCGGGAGGGACAGGGCCGAGCATGGCTACACCTTC.

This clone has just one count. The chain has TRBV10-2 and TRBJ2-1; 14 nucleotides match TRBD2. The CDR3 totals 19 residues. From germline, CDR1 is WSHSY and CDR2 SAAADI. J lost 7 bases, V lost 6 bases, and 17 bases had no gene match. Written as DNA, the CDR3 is TGCGCCAGCAGCGATATTACTTCCGGGACTAGCGGGAGTACGAATGAGCAGTTCTTC. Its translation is CASSDITSGTSGSTNEQFF.

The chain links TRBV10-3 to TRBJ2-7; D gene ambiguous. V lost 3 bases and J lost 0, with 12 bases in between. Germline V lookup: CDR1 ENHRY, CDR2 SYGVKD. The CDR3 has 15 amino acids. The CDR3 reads CAISDPLLSSYEQYV. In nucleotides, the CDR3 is TGTGCCATCAGTGACCCCCTATTAAGCTCCTACGAGCAGTACGTC.

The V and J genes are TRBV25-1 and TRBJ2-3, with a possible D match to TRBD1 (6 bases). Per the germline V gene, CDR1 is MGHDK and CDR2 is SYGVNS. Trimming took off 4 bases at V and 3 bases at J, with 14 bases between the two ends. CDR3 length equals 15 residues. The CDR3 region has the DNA TGTGCCAGCAGTGGGAGGACAGAGAGAACAGATACGCAGTATTTT. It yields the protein CASSGRTERTDTQYF.

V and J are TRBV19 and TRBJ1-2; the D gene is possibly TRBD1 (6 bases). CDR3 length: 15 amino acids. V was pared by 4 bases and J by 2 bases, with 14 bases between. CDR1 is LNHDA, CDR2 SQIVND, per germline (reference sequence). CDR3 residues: CASSKAGRGNYGYTF. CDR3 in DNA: TGTGCCAGTAGTAAGGCTGGCAGGGGAAACTATGGCTACACCTTC. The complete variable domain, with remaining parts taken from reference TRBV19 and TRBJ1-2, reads DGGITQSPKYLFRKEGQNVTLSCEQNLNHDAMYWYRQDPGQGLRLIYYSQIVNDFQKGDIAEGYSVSREKKESFPLTVTSAQKNPTAFYLCASSKAGRGNYGYTFGSGTRLTVV.

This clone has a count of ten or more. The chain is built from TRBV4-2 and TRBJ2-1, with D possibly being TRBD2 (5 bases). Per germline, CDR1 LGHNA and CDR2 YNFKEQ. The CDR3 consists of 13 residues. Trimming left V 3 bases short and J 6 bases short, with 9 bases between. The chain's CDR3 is CASSHTSGNEQFF. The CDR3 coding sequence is TGTGCCAGCAGCCACACAAGCGGCAATGAGCAGTTCTTC.

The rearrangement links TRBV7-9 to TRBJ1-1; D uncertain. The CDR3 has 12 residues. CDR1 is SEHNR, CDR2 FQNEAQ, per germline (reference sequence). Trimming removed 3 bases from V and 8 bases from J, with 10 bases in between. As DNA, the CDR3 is TGTGCCAGCAGCTTCAGATCCAGGGAAGCTTTCTTT. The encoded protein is CASSFRSREAFF.

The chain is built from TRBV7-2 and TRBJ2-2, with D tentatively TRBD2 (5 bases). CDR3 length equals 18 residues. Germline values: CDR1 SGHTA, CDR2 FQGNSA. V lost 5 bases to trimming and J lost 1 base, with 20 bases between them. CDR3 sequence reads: CASSPARGALGNTGELFF. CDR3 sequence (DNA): TGTGCCAGCAGCCCCGCACGGGGTGCCTTAGGGAACACCGGGGAGCTGTTTTTT.

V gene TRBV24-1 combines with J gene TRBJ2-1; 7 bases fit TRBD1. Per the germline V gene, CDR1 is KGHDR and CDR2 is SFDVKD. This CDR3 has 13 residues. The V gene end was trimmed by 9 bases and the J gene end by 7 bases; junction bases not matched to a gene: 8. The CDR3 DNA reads TGTGCCACCGAAGACAGGGCCTTTAATGAGCAGTTCTTC. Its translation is CATEDRAFNEQFF.

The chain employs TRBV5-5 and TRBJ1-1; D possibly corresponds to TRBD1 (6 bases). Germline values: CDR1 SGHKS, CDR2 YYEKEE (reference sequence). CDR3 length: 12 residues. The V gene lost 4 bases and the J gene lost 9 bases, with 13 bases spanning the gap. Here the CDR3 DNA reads TGTGCCAGCAGCCGTACAGGGTCCCAAGCTTTCTTT. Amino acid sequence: CASSRTGSQAFF.